This entry is about one TCR beta chain. Antigen: not known. Germline loops: CDR1 SGHTA, CDR2 FQGNSA. CDR3 length equals 16 residues. Trimming removed 6 bases at V and 5 bases at J, with 19 bases between. The sample belongs to a study of T-cell memory formation after mild COVID-19. Study context: Largely, TCR clusters stayed within a single donor.

The study's findings and limits: The study found balanced CD4/CD8 in clones contracting day 15 to 85 and a CD4+ lean in later expanders. Pre-infection memory harbored some responding clones, suggesting cross-reactive memory joined.

One entry per CDR3 protein, called by TCRdb with MiXCR from the 5' RACE reads. There are about 290,000 distinct CDR3 sequences in the sample; around a sixth occur only once, and around a fifth lies in the top ten. Sequenced sample: PBMCs or a T cell subset sorted from them (not recorded which). This chain uses TRBV7-2 with TRBJ2-2, with D maybe TRBD2 (5 bases). The receptor was derived from a young man who had mild COVID-19 (a few samples of this study predate the infection). Cell type and time point are not known. The CDR3 DNA reads TGTGCCAGCAGGGGCGGAGGTGCAGTCGGTACCGGGGAGCTGTTTTTT. This encodes CASRGGGAVGTGELFF. The variable domain in full, completed from reference TRBV7-2 and TRBJ2-2, reads GAGVSQSPSNKVTEKGKDVELRCDPISGHTALYWYRQSLGQGLEFLIYFQGNSAPDKSGLPSDRFSAERTGGSVSTLTIQRTQQEDSAVYLCASRGGGAVGTGELFFGEGSRLTVL.